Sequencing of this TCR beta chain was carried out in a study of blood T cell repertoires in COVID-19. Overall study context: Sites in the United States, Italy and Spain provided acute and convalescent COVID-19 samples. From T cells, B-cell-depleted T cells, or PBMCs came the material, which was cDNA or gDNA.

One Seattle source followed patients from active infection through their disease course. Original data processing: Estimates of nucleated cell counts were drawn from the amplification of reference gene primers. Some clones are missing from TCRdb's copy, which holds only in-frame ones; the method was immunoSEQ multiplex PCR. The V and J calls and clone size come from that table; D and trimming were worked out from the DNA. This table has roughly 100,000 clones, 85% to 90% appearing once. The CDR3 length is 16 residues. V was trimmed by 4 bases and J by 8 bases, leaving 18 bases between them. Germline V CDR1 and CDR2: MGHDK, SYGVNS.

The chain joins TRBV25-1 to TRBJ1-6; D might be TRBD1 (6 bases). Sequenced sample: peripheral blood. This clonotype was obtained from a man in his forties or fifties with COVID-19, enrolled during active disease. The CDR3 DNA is TGTGCCAGCAGTGGTGGGGGGGCGCGAAGTGATTCACCCCTCCACTTT. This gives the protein CASSGGGARSDSPLHF.